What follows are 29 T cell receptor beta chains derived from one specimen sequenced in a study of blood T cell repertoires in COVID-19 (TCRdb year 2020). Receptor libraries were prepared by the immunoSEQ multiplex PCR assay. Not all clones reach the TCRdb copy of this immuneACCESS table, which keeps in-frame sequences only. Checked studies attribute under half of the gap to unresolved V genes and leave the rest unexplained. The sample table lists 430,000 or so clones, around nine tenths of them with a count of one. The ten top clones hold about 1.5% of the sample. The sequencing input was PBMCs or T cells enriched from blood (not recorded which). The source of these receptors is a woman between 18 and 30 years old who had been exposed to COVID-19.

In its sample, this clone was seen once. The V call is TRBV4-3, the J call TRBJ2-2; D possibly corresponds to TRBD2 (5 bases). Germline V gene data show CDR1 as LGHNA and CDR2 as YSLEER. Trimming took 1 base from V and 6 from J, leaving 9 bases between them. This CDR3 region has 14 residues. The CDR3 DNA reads TGCGCCAGCAGCCAAGGTTCGGGGTCCGGGGAGCTGTTTTTT. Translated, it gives CASSQGSGSGELFF.

The CDR3 loop reads CASSLGGLAGKQFF. CDR3 DNA sequence: TGTGCCAGCAGCTTGGGGGGACTAGCGGGGAAGCAGTTCTTC. The chain carries TRBV5-4 and TRBJ2-1; TRBD2 aligns across 13 bases. The CDR3 runs to 14 residues. Trimming at V came to 0 bases and at J to 11 bases, leaving 2 bases not matched to a gene. Looked up from germline, CDR1 is SGHNT and CDR2 is YYREEE (reference sequence).

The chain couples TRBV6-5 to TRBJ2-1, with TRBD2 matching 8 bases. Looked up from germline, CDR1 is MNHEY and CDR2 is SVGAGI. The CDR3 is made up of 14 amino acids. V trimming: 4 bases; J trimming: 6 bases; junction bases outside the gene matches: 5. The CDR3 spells CASSLGLVSNEQFF. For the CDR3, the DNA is TGTGCCAGCAGTTTGGGACTAGTAAGCAATGAGCAGTTCTTC.

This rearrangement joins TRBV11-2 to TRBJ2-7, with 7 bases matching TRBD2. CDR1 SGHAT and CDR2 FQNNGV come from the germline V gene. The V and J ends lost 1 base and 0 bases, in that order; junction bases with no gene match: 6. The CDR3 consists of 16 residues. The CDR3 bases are TGTGCCAGCAGCTTAGGAGGAGCGGGGATCTCCTACGAGCAGTACTTC. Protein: CASSLGGAGISYEQYF.

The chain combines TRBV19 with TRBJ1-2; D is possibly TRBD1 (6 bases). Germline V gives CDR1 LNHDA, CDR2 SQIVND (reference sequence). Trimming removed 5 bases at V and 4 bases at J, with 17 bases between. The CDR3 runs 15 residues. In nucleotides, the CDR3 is TGTGCCAGTAGTGTACAGGGTTCGGTGGGCTATGGCTACACCTTC. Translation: CASSVQGSVGYGYTF.

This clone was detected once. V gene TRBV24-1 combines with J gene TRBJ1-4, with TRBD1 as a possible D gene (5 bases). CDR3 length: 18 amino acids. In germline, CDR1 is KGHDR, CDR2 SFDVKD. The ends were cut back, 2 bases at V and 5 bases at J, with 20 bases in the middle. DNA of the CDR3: TGTGCCACCAGTGATTCCCGGACCGCCATGGGGGGAAATGAAAAACTGTTTTTT. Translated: CATSDSRTAMGGNEKLFF.

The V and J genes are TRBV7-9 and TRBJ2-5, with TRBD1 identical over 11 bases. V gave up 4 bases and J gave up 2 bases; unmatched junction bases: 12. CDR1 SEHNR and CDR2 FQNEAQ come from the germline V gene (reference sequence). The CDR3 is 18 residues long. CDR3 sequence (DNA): TGTGCCAGCAGCTCTAAGGGACAGGGGGGTGGTCGGCAAGAGACCCAGTACTTC. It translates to CASSSKGQGGGRQETQYF.

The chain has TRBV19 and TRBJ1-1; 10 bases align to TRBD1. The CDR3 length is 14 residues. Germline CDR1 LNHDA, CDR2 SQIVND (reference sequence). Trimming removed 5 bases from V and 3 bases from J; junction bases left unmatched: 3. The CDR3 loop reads CASSSGQGDTEAFF. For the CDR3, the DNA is TGTGCCAGTAGTTCCGGACAGGGGGACACTGAAGCTTTCTTT.

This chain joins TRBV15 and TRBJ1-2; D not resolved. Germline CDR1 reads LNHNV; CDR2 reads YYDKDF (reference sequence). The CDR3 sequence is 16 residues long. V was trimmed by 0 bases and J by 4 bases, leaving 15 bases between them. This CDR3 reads CATSRDLGGGTYGYTF. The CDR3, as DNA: TGTGCCACCAGCAGAGATCTGGGAGGAGGAACCTATGGCTACACCTTC.

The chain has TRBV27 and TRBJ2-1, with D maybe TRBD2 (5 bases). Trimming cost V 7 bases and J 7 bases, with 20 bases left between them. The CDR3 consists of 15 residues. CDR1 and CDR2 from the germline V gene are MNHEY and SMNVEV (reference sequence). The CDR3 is CASTTLEAPKNEQFF. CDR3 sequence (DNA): TGTGCCAGCACCACACTAGAGGCCCCGAAAAATGAGCAGTTCTTC.

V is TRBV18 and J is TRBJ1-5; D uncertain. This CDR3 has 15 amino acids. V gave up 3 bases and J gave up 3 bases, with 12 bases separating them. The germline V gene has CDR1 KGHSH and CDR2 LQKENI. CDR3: CASSPLDTDNQPQHF. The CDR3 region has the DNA TGTGCCAGCTCACCCCTTGATACAGACAATCAGCCCCAGCATTTT. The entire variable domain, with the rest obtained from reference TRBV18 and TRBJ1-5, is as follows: NAGVMQNPRHLVRRRGQEARLRCSPMKGHSHVYWYRQLPEEGLKFMVYLQKENIIDESGMPKERFSAEFPKEGPSILRIQQVVRGDSAAYFCASSPLDTDNQPQHFGDGTRLSIL.

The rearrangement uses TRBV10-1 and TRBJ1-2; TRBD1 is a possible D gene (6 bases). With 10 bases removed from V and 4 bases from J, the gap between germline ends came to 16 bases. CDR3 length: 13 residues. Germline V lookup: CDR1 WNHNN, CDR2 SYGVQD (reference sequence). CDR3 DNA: TGCGCCACTTCGGACAGAGAGTCCTATGGCTACACCTTC. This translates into CATSDRESYGYTF.

Written as DNA, the CDR3 is TGTGCCAGCAGTGACCCTCGGGGATCGCAGTACGAGCAGTACTTC. This gives the protein CASSDPRGSQYEQYF. The genes are TRBV28 and TRBJ2-7; a weak D match, TRBD2 (5 bases). The germline V gene encodes CDR1 MDHEN and CDR2 SYDVKM. This CDR3 has 15 amino acids. V was cut by 5 bases and J by 4 bases, with 18 bases left in between.

The CDR3 protein is CSARVTEKLFF. In DNA, the CDR3 is TGCAGTGCTAGAGTGACAGAAAAACTGTTTTTT. V is TRBV20-1 and J is TRBJ1-4; no reliable D call. The CDR3 extends over 11 amino acids. V lost 1 base and J lost 8, with 5 bases in between. The germline CDR1 and CDR2 sequences are DFQATT and SNEGSKA (reference sequence).

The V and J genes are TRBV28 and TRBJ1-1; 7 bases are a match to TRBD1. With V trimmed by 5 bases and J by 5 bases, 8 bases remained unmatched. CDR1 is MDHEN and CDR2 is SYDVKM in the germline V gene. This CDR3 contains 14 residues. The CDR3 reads CASSGDRELTEAFF. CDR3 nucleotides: TGTGCCAGCAGTGGCGACAGGGAACTAACTGAAGCTTTCTTT.

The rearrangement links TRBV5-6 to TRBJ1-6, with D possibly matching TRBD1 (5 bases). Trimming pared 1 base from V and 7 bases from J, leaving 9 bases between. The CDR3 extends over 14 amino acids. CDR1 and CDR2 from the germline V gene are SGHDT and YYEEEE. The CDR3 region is CASSLSGFNSPLHF. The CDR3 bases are TGTGCCAGCAGCTTGTCAGGGTTCAATTCACCCCTCCACTTT.

This CDR3 is CASSRTGVTEQFF. For the CDR3, the DNA is TGTGCCAGCAGCCGGACAGGGGTCACTGAGCAGTTCTTC. J is TRBJ2-1 and V is TRBV7-2; 9 bases are a match to TRBD1. The J segment lost 9 bases and the V segment lost 5 bases, leaving 5 bases of the junction unmatched. The CDR3 loop spans 13 amino acids. The germline gives CDR1 SGHTA, CDR2 FQGNSA.

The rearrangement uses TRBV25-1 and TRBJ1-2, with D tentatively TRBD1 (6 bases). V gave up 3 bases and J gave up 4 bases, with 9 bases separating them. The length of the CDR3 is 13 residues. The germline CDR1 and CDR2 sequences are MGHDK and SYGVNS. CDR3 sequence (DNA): TGTGCCAGCAGTGAGGACAGTCCCTATGGCTACACCTTC. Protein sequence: CASSEDSPYGYTF.

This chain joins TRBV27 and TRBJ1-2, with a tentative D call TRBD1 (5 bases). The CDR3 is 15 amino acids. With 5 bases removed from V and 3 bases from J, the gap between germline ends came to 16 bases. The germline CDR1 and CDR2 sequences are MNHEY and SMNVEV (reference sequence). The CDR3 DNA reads TGTGCCAGCAGTCGGCTAGGGGAGGGCTACTATGGCTACACCTTC. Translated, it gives CASSRLGEGYYGYTF.

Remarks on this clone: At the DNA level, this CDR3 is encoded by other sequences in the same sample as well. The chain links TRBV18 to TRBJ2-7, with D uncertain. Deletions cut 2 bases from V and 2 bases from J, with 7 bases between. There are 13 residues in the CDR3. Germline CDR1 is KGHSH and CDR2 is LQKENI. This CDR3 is CASSPGQTYEQYF. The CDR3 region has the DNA TGTGCCAGCTCACCAGGGCAGACCTACGAGCAGTACTTC.

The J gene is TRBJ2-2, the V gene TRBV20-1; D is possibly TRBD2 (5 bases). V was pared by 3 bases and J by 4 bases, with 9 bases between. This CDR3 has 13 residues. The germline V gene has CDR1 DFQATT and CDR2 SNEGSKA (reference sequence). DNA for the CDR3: TGCAGTGCTAGTTCTGGGAGCACCGGGGAGCTGTTTTTT. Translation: CSASSGSTGELFF.

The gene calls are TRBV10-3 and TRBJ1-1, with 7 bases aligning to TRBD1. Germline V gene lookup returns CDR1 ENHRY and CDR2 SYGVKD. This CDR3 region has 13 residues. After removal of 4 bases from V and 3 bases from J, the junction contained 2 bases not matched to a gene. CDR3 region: CAISGQGDTEAFF. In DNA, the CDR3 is TGTGCCATCAGTGGGCAGGGGGACACTGAAGCTTTCTTT.

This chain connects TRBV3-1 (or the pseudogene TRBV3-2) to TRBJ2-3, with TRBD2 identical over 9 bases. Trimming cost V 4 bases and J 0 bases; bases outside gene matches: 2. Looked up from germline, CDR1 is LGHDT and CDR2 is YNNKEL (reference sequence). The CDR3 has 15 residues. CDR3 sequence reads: CASSLTSGSTDTQYF. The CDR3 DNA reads TGTGCCAGCAGCCTAACTAGCGGGAGCACAGATACGCAGTATTTT.

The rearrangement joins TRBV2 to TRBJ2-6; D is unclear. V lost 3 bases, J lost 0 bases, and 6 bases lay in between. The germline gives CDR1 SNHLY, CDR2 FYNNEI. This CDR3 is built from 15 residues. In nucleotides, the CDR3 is TGTGCCAGCAGTGATATGAGCTCTGGGGCCAACGTCCTGACTTTC. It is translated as CASSDMSSGANVLTF.

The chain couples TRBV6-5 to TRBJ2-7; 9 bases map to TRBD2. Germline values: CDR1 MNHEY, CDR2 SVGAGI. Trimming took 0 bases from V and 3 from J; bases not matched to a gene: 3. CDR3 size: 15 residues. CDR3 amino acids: CASSYSSSGNYEQYF. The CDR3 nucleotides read TGTGCCAGCAGTTACTCGTCTAGCGGGAACTACGAGCAGTACTTC.

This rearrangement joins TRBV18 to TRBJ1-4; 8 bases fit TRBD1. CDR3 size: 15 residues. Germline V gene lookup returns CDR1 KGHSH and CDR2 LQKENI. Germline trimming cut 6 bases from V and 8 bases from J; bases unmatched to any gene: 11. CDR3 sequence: CASSLDGTGYEKLFF. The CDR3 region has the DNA TGTGCCAGCTCCCTCGATGGGACAGGTTACGAAAAACTGTTTTTT. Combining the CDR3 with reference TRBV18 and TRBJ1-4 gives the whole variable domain NAGVMQNPRHLVRRRGQEARLRCSPMKGHSHVYWYRQLPEEGLKFMVYLQKENIIDESGMPKERFSAEFPKEGPSILRIQQVVRGDSAAYFCASSLDGTGYEKLFFGSGTQLSVL.

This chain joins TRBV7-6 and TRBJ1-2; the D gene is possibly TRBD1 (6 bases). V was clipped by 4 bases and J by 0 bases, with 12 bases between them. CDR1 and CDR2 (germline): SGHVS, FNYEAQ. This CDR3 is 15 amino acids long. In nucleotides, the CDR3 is TGTGCCAGCAGCTCCGGGACAACTTCTAACTATGGCTACACCTTC. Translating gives CASSSGTTSNYGYTF.

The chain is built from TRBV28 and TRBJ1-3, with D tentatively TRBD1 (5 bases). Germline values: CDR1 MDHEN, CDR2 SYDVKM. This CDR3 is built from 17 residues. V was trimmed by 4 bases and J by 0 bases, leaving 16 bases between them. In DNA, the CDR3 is TGTGCCAGCAGTTCTTTACGGACATCAAGCTCTGGAAACACCATATATTTT. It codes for CASSSLRTSSSGNTIYF.

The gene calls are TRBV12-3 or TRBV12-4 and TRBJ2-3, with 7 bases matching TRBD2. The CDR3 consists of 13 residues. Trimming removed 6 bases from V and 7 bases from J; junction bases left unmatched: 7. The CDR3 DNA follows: TGTGCCAGCAGCCTGGGGGGGGTAAATACGCAGTATTTT. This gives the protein CASSLGGVNTQYF.